This T cell receptor beta chain stems from a study of blood T cell repertoires in COVID-19. Turning to the study itself: Samples came from the United States, Italy and Spain, spanning acute and convalescent COVID-19.

Germline values: CDR1 MGHRA, CDR2 YSYEKL. The CDR3 has 18 amino acids. V dropped 5 bases and J dropped 0; count of bases not matched to a gene: 11. Authors' processing steps: By means of reference gene primer amplification, nucleated cell counts were estimated. Clones were sequenced by immunoSEQ multiplex PCR, and TCRdb holds only the in-frame ones, with some missing. V, J and clone size derive from that table, while D and trimming were established from the DNA sequence. Here the sample spans approximately 350,000 clones, around 92% being singletons. The Seattle patients, enrolled during active infection, were followed longitudinally.

This TCR came from a woman aged 30 to 39 with COVID-19, enrolled during active disease. The chain combines TRBV4-1 with TRBJ2-3; 10 bases agree with TRBD2. The sample was peripheral blood. DNA of the CDR3: TGCGCCAGCAGCAGGGTTCTAGCGGGGGAATCTAGCACAGATACGCAGTATTTT. Amino acids: CASSRVLAGESSTDTQYF.